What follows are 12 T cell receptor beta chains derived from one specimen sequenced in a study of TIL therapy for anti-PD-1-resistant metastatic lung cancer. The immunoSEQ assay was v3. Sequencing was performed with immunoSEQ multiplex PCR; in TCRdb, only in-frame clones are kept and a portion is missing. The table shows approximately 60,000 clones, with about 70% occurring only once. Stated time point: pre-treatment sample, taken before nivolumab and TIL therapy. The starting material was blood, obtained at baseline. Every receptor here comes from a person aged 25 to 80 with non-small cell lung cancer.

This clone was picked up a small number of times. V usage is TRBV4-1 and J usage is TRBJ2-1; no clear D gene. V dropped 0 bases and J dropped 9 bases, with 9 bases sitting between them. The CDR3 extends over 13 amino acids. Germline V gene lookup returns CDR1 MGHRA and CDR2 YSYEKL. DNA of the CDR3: TGCGCCAGCAGCCAAGATAGGCGCGGTGAGCAGTTCTTC. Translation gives CASSQDRRGEQFF.

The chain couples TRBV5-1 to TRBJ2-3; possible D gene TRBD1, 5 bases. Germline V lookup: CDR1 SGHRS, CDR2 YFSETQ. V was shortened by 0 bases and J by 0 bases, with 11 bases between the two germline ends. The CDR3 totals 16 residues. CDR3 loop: CASSLEGISSTDTQYF. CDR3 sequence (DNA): TGCGCCAGCAGCTTGGAGGGGATCTCTAGCACAGATACGCAGTATTTT.

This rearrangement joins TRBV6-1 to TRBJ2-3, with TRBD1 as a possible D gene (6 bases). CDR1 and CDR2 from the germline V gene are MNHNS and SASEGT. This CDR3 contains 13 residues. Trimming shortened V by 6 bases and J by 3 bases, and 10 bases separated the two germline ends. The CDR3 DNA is TGTGCCAGCAGGTTTACAGGGACAGATACGCAGTATTTT. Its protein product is CASRFTGTDTQYF.

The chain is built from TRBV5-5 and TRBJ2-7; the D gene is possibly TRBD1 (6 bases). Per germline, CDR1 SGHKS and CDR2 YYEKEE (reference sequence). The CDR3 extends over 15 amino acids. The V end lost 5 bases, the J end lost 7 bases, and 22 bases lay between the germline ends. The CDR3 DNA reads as TGTGCCAGCAGGGTTGCCGAGACAGGTTCGCGGGAGCAGTACTTC. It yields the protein CASRVAETGSREQYF.

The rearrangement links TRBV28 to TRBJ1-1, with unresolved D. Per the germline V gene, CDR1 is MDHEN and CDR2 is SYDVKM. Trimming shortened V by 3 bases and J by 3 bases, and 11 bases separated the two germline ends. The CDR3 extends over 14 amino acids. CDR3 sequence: CASSFPTVYTEAFF. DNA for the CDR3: TGTGCCAGCAGTTTCCCAACGGTGTACACTGAAGCTTTCTTT.

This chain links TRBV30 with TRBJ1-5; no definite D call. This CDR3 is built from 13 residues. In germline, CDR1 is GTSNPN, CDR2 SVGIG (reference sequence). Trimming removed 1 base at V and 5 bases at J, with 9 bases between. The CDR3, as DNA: TGTGCCTGGAGTGGGAGTTGGGATCAGCCCCAGCATTTT. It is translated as CAWSGSWDQPQHF.

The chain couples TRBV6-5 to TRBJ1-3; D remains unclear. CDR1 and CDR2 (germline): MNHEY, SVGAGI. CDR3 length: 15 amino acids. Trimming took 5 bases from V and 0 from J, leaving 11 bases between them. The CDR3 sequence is CASSPRTDSGNTIYF. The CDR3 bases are TGTGCCAGCAGTCCACGTACGGACTCTGGAAACACCATATATTTT.

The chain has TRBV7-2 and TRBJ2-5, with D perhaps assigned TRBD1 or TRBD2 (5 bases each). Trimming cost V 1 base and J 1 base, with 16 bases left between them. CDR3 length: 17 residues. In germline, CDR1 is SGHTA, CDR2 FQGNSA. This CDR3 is CASSLGPVGVPQETQYF. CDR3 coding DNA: TGTGCCAGCAGCTTAGGCCCTGTGGGGGTCCCCCAAGAGACCCAGTACTTC.

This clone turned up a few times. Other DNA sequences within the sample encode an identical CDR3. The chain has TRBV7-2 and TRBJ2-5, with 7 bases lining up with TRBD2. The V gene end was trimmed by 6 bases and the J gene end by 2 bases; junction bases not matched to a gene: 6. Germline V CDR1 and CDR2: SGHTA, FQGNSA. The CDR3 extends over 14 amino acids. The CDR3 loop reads CASSLTGGQETQYF. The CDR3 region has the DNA TGTGCCAGCAGTTTGACGGGGGGTCAAGAGACCCAGTACTTC. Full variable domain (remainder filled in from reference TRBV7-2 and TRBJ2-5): GAGVSQSPSNKVTEKGKDVELRCDPISGHTALYWYRQSLGQGLEFLIYFQGNSAPDKSGLPSDRFSAERTGGSVSTLTIQRTQQEDSAVYLCASSLTGGQETQYFGPGTRLLVL.

CDR3 protein: CASSGPTGGETQYF. The CDR3 region has the DNA TGTGCCAGCAGCGGACCTACAGGGGGCGAGACCCAGTACTTC. The chain has TRBV9 and TRBJ2-5; 9 positions agree with TRBD1. Germline V CDR1 and CDR2: SGDLS, YYNGEE. J gave up 5 bases and V 3 bases, and 5 bases lay outside the gene matches. This CDR3 is 14 amino acids long.

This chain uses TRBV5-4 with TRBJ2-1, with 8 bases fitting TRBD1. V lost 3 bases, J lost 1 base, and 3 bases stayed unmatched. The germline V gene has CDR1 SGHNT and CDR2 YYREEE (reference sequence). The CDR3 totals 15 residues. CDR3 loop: CASSSGTGSYNEQFF. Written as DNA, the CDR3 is TGTGCCAGCAGCTCCGGGACAGGTTCCTACAATGAGCAGTTCTTC. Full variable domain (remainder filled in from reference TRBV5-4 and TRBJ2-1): ETGVTQSPTHLIKTRGQQVTLRCSSQSGHNTVSWYQQALGQGPQFIFQYYREEENGRGNFPPRFSGLQFPNYSSELNVNALELDDSALYLCASSSGTGSYNEQFFGPGTRLTVL.

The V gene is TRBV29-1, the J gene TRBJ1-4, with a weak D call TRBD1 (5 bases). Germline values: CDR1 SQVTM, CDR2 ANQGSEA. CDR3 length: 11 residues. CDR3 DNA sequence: TGCAGGGGGGCAACTAATGAAAAACTGTTTTTT. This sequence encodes CRGATNEKLFF. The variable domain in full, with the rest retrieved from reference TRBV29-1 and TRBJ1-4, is SAVISQKPSRDICQRGTSLTIQCQVDSQVTMMFWYRQQPGQSLTLIATANQGSEATYESGFVIDKFPISRPNLTFSTLTVSNMSPEDSSIYLCRGATNEKLFFGSGTQLSVL.